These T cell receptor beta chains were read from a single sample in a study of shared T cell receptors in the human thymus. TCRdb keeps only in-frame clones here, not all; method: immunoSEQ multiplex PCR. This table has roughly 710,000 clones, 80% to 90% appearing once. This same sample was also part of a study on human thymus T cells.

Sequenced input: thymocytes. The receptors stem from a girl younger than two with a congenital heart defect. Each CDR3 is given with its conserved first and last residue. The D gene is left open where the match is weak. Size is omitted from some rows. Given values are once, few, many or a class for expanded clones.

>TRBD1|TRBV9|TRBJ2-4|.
TGTGCCAGCAGCGAAACCGGGACAGGCAAAAACATTCAGTACTTC
CASSETGTGKNIQYF
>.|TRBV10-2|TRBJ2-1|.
TGCGCCAGCAGTGACAAGGGGTTAAGGACCTACAATGAGCAGTTCTTC
CASSDKGLRTYNEQFF
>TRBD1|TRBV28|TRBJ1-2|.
TGTGCCAGCACCTCACCCGACAGGGGTCTCTTCCAGGATGGCTACACCTTC
CASTSPDRGLFQDGYTF
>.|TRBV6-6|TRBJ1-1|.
TGTGCCAGCAGTTTCCTTGGGGGCTTGAACACTGAAGCTTTCTTT
CASSFLGGLNTEAFF
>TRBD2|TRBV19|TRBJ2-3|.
TGTGCCAGTAGTATGGAGCGGGGGGGCCCTGGAGATACGCAGTATTTT
CASSMERGGPGDTQYF
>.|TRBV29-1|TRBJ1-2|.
TGCAGCGTAAACCAAGGGGCTGGCTATGGCTACACCTTC
CSVNQGAGYGYTF
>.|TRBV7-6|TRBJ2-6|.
TGTGCCAGCAGCTTGAAGCCATCTGGGGCCAACGTCCTGACTTTC
CASSLKPSGANVLTF
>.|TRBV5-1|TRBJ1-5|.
TGCGCCAGCAGCTTGGGGGAGGGTGCTCAGCCCCAGCATTTT
CASSLGEGAQPQHF
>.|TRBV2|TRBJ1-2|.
TGTGCCAGGGATGTACAGGGAAACTATGGCTACACCTTC
CARDVQGNYGYTF
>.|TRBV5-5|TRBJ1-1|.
TGTGCCAGCAGCTTCCAGGGTATGAACACTGAAGCTTTCTTT
CASSFQGMNTEAFF
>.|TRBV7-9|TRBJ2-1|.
TGTGCCAGCAGCTTGGTAATCTCCAGGCCTTTTGAGCAGTTCTTC
CASSLVISRPFEQFF
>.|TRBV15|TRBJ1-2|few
TGTGCCACCAGCAGAGAAGGGGCCTCAACCACGTACTATGGCTACACCTTC
CATSREGASTTYYGYTF
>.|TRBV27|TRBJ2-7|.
TGTGCCAGCAGTTTACGGAGACTTACCTACGAGCAGTACTTC
CASSLRRLTYEQYF
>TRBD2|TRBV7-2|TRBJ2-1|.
TGTGCCAGCAGCTTTGGAAGGCAGCGGGGTCGCTCCTACAATGAGCAGTTCTTC
CASSFGRQRGRSYNEQFF
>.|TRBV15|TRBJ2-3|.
TGTGCCACCAGCGCAATAGCACCTTTGGGGCGCGATACGCAGTATTTT
CATSAIAPLGRDTQYF
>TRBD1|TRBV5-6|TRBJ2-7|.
TGTGCCAGCAGCACCCGGACAGGGAACTACGAGCAGTACTTC
CASSTRTGNYEQYF
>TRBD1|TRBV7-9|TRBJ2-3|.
TGTGCCAGCAGCTTACGGACAGGGGCGCTCACAGATACGCAGTATTTT
CASSLRTGALTDTQYF
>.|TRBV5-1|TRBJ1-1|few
TGCGCCAGCAGCCGAGGGTGGGACACTGAAGCTTTCTTT
CASSRGWDTEAFF
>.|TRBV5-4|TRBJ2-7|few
TGTGCCAGCAGCTTGGAGGGGCCCGGCGAGCAGTACTTC
CASSLEGPGEQYF
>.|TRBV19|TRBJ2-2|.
TGTGCCAGTAGTATCCCACGACTCCCGGGCCAGGGCGGGGAGCTGTTTTTT
CASSIPRLPGQGGELFF
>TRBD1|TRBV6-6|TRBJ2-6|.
TGTGCCAGCAGGAGACAGGGATCTGGGGCCAACGTCCTGACTTTC
CASRRQGSGANVLTF
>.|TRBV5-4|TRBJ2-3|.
TGTGCCAGCAGCTTGGATGGGGCCAGGAAGGTCACAGATACGCAGTATTTT
CASSLDGARKVTDTQYF
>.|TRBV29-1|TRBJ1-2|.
TGCAGTTTTCGACGGGTTAACTATGGCTACACCTTC
CSFRRVNYGYTF
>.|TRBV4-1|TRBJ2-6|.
TGCGCCAGCAGCCAAGTTAGGAGGAGCCCTGGGGCCAACGTCCTGACTTTC
CASSQVRRSPGANVLTF
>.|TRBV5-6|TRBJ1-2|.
TGTGCCAGCAGCTTGAGGGGAGGCTACACCTTC
CASSLRGGYTF
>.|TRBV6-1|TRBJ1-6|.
TGTGCCAGCACGGGAGTCTATAATTCACCCCTCCACTTT
CASTGVYNSPLHF
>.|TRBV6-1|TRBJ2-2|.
TGTGCCAGCAGTGCCGGTACAGGGTTGGATTCGGCCGGGGAGCTGTTTTTT
CASSAGTGLDSAGELFF
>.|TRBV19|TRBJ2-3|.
TGTGCCAGTAGTAGCCGACAGGGAGGCCCACACACAGATACGCAGTATTTT
CASSSRQGGPHTDTQYF
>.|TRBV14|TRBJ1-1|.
TGTGCCAGCAGCCCACGGGCCAGGGGCGACACTGAAGCTTTCTTT
CASSPRARGDTEAFF
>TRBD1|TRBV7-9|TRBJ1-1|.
TGTGCCAGCAGCTTAACCCACTTAGGACAGGGGAATATGAACACTGAAGCTTTCTTT
CASSLTHLGQGNMNTEAFF
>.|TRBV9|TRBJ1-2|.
TGTGCCAGCAGCGTAGGACAACACCGTCACTATGGCTACACCTTC
CASSVGQHRHYGYTF
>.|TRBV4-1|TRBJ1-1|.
TGCGCCAGCAGCCCCAACCCAGTCTGGAGGGCTGAAGCTTTCTTT
CASSPNPVWRAEAFF
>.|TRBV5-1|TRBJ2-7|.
TGCGCCAGCAGCTCGGTGGGGGAGGGGGGCGTTGTGCAGTACTTC
CASSSVGEGGVVQYF
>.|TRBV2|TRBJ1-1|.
TGTGCCAGCACGGCAGGAACAGGGAGAAAGGTGAACACTGAAGCTTTCTTT
CASTAGTGRKVNTEAFF
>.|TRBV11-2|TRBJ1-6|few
TGTGCCAGCAGCCCCGTTGAAAGGGTGAGGGCGGAGTATAATTCACCCCTCCACTTT
CASSPVERVRAEYNSPLHF
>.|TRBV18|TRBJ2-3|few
TGTGCCAGCTCACCATCGAGCGAAGATACGCAGTATTTT
CASSPSSEDTQYF
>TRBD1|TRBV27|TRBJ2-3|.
TGTGCCAGCATCAGGGACAGGGAAGGGCATACGCAGTATTTT
CASIRDREGHTQYF
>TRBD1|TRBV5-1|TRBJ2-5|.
TGCGCCAGCAGCGACCGGGACAGGGAAGAGACCCAGTACTTC
CASSDRDREETQYF
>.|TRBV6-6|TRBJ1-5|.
TGTGCCAGCAGTGCCGACTATGCGTCGATGGGGTCCCAGCATTTT
CASSADYASMGSQHF
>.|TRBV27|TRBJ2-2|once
TGTGCCAGCAGTTCCTTCTCGACAGGAACGGACACCGGGGAGCTGTTTTTT
CASSSFSTGTDTGELFF